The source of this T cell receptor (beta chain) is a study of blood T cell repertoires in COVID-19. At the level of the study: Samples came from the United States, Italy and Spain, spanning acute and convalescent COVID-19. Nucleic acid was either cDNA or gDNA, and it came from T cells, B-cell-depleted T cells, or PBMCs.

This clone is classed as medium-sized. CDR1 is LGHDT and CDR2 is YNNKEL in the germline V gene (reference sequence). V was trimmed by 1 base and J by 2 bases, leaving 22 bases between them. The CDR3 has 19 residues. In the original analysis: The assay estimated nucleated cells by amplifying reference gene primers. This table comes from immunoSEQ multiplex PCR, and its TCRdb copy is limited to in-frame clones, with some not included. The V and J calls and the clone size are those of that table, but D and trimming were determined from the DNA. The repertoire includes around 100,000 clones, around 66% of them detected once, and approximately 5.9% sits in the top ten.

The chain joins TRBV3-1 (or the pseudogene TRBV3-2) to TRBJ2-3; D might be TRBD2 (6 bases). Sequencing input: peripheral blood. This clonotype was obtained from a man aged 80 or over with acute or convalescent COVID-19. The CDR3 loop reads CASSQGGRKSGLTTDTQYF. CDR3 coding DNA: TGTGCCAGCAGCCAAGGGGGCCGGAAGTCGGGACTCACCACAGATACGCAGTATTTT.